This T cell receptor (beta chain) was found in a study of T cells in Graves' hyperthyroidism and ophthalmopathy. Points from the study as a whole: Appearing also in blood were most of the thyroid clonotypes expanded above 0.001.

As regards this clonotype: Its matching antigen is unknown.

RNA transcripts provided the source from which TCR beta CDR3 regions were amplified. Primed by the HTBI set, a first-round RT-PCR was run on the TCR CDR3. TCRdb passed the multiplex PCR reads through MiXCR, listing each CDR3 protein once. The sample comprises 750,000 to 950,000 distinct CDR3 sequences, about 38% of which are singletons, and about 9% rests with the top ten. Germline V gives CDR1 LNHDA, CDR2 SQIVND (reference sequence). The CDR3 runs to 15 residues. V lost 6 bases and J lost 9; bases outside the gene matches: 15. The clonotype originates from a man aged 18 to 29 with Graves' hyperthyroidism. The chain carries TRBV19 and TRBJ2-5; 8 bases are shared with TRBD1. The sequencing input was blood. The DNA for the CDR3 is TGTGCCAGTAGCTCGACAGGGGCGCCCAATCAGCCCCAGTACTTC. Its translation is CASSSTGAPNQPQYF.